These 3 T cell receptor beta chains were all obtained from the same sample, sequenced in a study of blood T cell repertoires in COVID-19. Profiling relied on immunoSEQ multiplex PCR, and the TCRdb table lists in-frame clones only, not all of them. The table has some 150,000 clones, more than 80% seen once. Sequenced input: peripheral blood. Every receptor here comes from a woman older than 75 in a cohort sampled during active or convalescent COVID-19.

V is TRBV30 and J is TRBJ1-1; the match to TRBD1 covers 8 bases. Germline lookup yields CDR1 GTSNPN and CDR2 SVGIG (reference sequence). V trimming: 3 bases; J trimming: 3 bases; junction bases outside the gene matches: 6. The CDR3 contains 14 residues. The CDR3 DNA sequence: TGTGCCTGGAGCCGGTTACAGGGGGACACTGAAGCTTTCTTT. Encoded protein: CAWSRLQGDTEAFF.

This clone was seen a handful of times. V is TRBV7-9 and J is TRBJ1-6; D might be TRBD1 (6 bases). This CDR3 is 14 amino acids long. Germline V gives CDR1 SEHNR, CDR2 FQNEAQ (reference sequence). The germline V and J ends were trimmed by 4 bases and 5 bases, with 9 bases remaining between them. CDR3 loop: CASSSDSNNSPLHF. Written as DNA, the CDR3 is TGTGCCAGCAGCTCGGACAGTAATAATTCACCCCTCCACTTT. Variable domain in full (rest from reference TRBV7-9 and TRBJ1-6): DTGVSQNPRHKITKRGQNVTFRCDPISEHNRLYWYRQTLGQGPEFLTYFQNEAQLEKSRLLSDRFSAERPKGSFSTLEIQRTEQGDSAMYLCASSSDSNNSPLHFGNGTRLTVT.

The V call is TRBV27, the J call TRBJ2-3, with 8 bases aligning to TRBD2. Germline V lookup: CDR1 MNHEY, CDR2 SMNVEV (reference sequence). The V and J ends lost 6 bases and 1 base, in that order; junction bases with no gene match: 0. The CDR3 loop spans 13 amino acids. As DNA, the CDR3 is TGTGCCAGCAGACTAGCGGGCACAGATACGCAGTATTTT. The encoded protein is CASRLAGTDTQYF.